Listed below are T cell receptor beta chains from one sample, sequenced in a study of Tregs in tolerant kidney transplant recipients. The protocol was immunoSEQ multiplex PCR, while the TCRdb copy is restricted to in-frame clones and leaves out a portion. Of roughly 250,000 clones listed, roughly 84% are singletons. The sequencing sample was made of CD4+ T cells from blood. The receptors here all came from a human donor in good health. The CDR3 runs from the conserved cysteine through the conserved F or W. D genes are given only for firm matches. Expanded clones get a size class; other rows say once, few or many, or leave the size out.

d_gene	v_gene	abundance	j_gene	CDR3nt	CDR3aa
.	TRBV10-1	.	TRBJ1-2	TGCGCCAGCAGTGACCTCAGGGGAGGCGGCTACACCTTC	CASSDLRGGGYTF
TRBD1	TRBV5-1	.	TRBJ2-5	TGCGCCAGCAGCTTGGTTCCAGGGGGCCGCCAAGAGACCCAGTACTTC	CASSLVPGGRQETQYF
.	TRBV11-2	.	TRBJ2-3	TGTGCCAGCAGCCCCACACTCCAGGATACGCAGTATTTT	CASSPTLQDTQYF
.	TRBV11-2	.	TRBJ1-1	TGTGCCAGCAGCTTAAGATGGGGAGACAGCAACACTGAAGCTTTCTTT	CASSLRWGDSNTEAFF
TRBD1	TRBV9	once	TRBJ1-1	TGTGCCAGCAGCCCAAGCCCACAGGGGTCATCTGAAGCTTTCTTT	CASSPSPQGSSEAFF
TRBD2	TRBV6-5	few	TRBJ2-7	TGTGCCAGCAGATCTAGCGGGGAGCAGTACTTC	CASRSSGEQYF
.	TRBV7-9	few	TRBJ1-3	TGTGCCAGCAGCTCCGAGCTCTCTGGAAACACCATATATTTT	CASSSELSGNTIYF
.	TRBV4-1	.	TRBJ1-2	TGCGCCAGCAGCCCTCTGGGGTATGGCTACACCTTC	CASSPLGYGYTF
.	TRBV11-2	once	TRBJ2-7	TGTGCCAGCAGCTCAGCTCTCGGGGGATCCCACGAGCAGTACTTC	CASSSALGGSHEQYF
.	TRBV18	.	TRBJ1-2	TGTGCCAGCTCACCTAAGAAAGGGGGGAACTATGGCTACACCTTC	CASSPKKGGNYGYTF
.	TRBV6-6	once	TRBJ1-1	TGTGCCAGCAGTTACTCGGCGGGGGTCGGCACTGAAGCTTTCTTT	CASSYSAGVGTEAFF
.	TRBV18	.	TRBJ1-2	TGTGCCAGCTCCCTATTCAGCGGCCAGTCTAACTATGGCTACACCTTC	CASSLFSGQSNYGYTF
TRBD2	TRBV5-1	.	TRBJ2-1	TGCGCCAGCAGCTTGCGAGCGGGAGTCTACAATGAGCAGTTCTTC	CASSLRAGVYNEQFF
.	TRBV6-1	.	TRBJ2-5	TGTGCCAGCAGGAACCTAGAGACCCAGTACTTC	CASRNLETQYF
TRBD2	TRBV11-2	.	TRBJ2-1	TGTGCCAGCAGCTTATTGGGACTAGTGGGGCCCAATGAGCAGTTCTTC	CASSLLGLVGPNEQFF
.	TRBV6-1	few	TRBJ2-7	TGTGCCAGCAGTGTTAAGGGTGGCGAGCAGTACTTC	CASSVKGGEQYF
TRBD1	TRBV10-2	.	TRBJ1-5	TGCGCCAGCAGCAGGGGAGGACAGGGTGTCGATCAGCCCCAGCATTTT	CASSRGGQGVDQPQHF
.	TRBV2	.	TRBJ2-4	TGTGCCAGCAGTGAGGGGGCTGGGACTACTCAGTACTTC	CASSEGAGTTQYF
TRBD2	TRBV10-3	.	TRBJ2-7	TGTGCCATCAGGAACTTAGCGGGGGCCTCCTACGAGCAGTACTTC	CAIRNLAGASYEQYF
.	TRBV6-5	few	TRBJ1-1	TGTGCCAGCACCCCCTCGGGGAGCTACACTGAAGCTTTCTTT	CASTPSGSYTEAFF
TRBD2	TRBV29-1	.	TRBJ2-3	TGCAGCGCGACCGGGACTAAAGCGACAGATACGCAGTATTTT	CSATGTKATDTQYF
TRBD2	TRBV9	.	TRBJ2-1	TGTGCCAGCAGCGATGGGGCTAGCGGGGACAATGAGCAGTTCTTC	CASSDGASGDNEQFF
TRBD1	TRBV19	.	TRBJ1-3	TGTGCCAGTAGTACCGGGACAGCTGGAAACACCATATATTTT	CASSTGTAGNTIYF
.	TRBV14	.	TRBJ2-1	TGTGCCAGCAGTTCGACTCCCTACAATGAGCAGTTCTTC	CASSSTPYNEQFF
.	TRBV7-9	.	TRBJ2-7	TGTGCCAGCAGTTTTACTGCATCCTACGAGCAGTACTTC	CASSFTASYEQYF
.	TRBV6-1	.	TRBJ1-1	TGTGCCACACCCCGGACCATGAACACTGAAGCTTTCTTT	CATPRTMNTEAFF
TRBD1	TRBV9	.	TRBJ1-1	TGTGCCAGCAGCCTAATGCCGGACAGGGAGGCTTTCTTT	CASSLMPDREAFF
.	TRBV9	.	TRBJ1-3	TGTGCCAGCAGCGCCCAGGGGTTTGGCCCTGGAAACACCATATATTTT	CASSAQGFGPGNTIYF
.	TRBV2	.	TRBJ2-5	TGTGCCAGCAGAAGAGCTCAGCAAGAGACCCAGTACTTC	CASRRAQQETQYF
TRBD2	TRBV7-3	.	TRBJ2-5	TGTGCCAGCAGCTCCGGGACTAGCGGGGGTGAGACCCAGTACTTC	CASSSGTSGGETQYF
.	TRBV5-6	.	TRBJ2-5	TGTGCCAGCAGCTCATCGCGGGCCCAGTACTTC	CASSSSRAQYF
TRBD1	TRBV7-2	.	TRBJ2-2	TGTGCCAGCAGCTCAACAGGGGACACCGGGGAGCTGTTTTTT	CASSSTGDTGELFF
.	TRBV5-1	few	TRBJ2-1	TGCGCCAGCAGCTTGTTCACAGGCTACAATGAGCAGTTCTTC	CASSLFTGYNEQFF
.	TRBV9	.	TRBJ1-2	TGTGCCAGCAGCGTAAACGGGAATGGCTACACCTTC	CASSVNGNGYTF
TRBD2	TRBV7-2	.	TRBJ2-5	TGTGCCAGCAGCTCAGGCCTGGGACTAGTGTCAAAGGAGACCCAGTACTTC	CASSSGLGLVSKETQYF
.	TRBV2	.	TRBJ1-1	TGTGCCAGCGGGGGAGACACTGAAGCTTTCTTT	CASGGDTEAFF
TRBD1	TRBV5-1	.	TRBJ1-2	TGCGCCAGCAGCTTGGATGGGACAGGGGTTGGCTACACCTTC	CASSLDGTGVGYTF
.	TRBV5-5	once	TRBJ1-2	TGTGCCAGCAGCTTGACAGAGTCCTATGGCTACACCTTC	CASSLTESYGYTF
.	TRBV30	.	TRBJ1-2	TGTGCCTGGGAATCCGGGACCTTCGGCTACACCTTC	CAWESGTFGYTF
.	TRBV25-1	.	TRBJ2-1	TGTGCCAGCAGTGATCCCGGGATCAGCGATGAGCAGTTCTTC	CASSDPGISDEQFF
TRBD1	TRBV9	.	TRBJ2-7	TGTGCCAGCAGCCCGACAGGGACATCCTACGAGCAGTACTTC	CASSPTGTSYEQYF
TRBD1	TRBV2	.	TRBJ2-7	TGTGCCAGCAGTGAAGACAGGGGTACCTACGAGCAGTACTTC	CASSEDRGTYEQYF
TRBD1	TRBV15	.	TRBJ1-2	TGTGCCACCAGCAGAGATCGGACAGGGCAGTATGTTTCTGGCTACACCTTC	CATSRDRTGQYVSGYTF
TRBD2	TRBV13	.	TRBJ2-3	TGTGCCAGCGCTCTTCAGCGGGGGTCCACAGATACGCAGTATTTT	CASALQRGSTDTQYF
.	TRBV30	once	TRBJ1-2	TGTGCCTGGAGTCCGGGGCCCCACTATGGCTACACCTTC	CAWSPGPHYGYTF
.	TRBV9	.	TRBJ2-3	TGTGCCAGCAGCGTAGGTAATGTCGGGTACTTCACAGATACGCAGTATTTT	CASSVGNVGYFTDTQYF
.	TRBV7-6	.	TRBJ1-2	TGTGCCAGCAGCCTCCAGACAGACTATGGCTACACCTTC	CASSLQTDYGYTF
.	TRBV30	.	TRBJ1-2	TGTGCCTGGAGGGGGGAGGGCTATGGCTACACCTTC	CAWRGEGYGYTF
TRBD1	TRBV9	.	TRBJ1-1	TGTGCCAGCAGCCTCGGGACAGGGGTAGATTGGAACACTGAAGCTTTCTTT	CASSLGTGVDWNTEAFF
.	TRBV7-9	once	TRBJ1-3	TGTGCCACCCACGGAGCCGACCTAAGGGCCTCTGGAAACACCATATATTTT	CATHGADLRASGNTIYF
TRBD1	TRBV10-3	.	TRBJ2-1	TGTGCCATCAGTGGCCCGGGACAGGGTGCGTACAATGAGCAGTTCTTC	CAISGPGQGAYNEQFF
.	TRBV18	once	TRBJ1-4	TGTGCCAGCTCACCGGACGTAGGACTGTTTTTT	CASSPDVGLFF
.	TRBV19	.	TRBJ2-7	TGTGCCAGTAGCCCAGGGAGCCTTATCGAGCAGTACTTC	CASSPGSLIEQYF
.	TRBV6-1	.	TRBJ1-2	TGTGCCAGCAGTGAACCCGCCGGTGACTATGGCTACACCTTC	CASSEPAGDYGYTF
TRBD2	TRBV5-5	.	TRBJ2-1	TGTGCCAGCAGTTTAGTAGCGGGAGGGTCCTACAATGAGCAGTTCTTC	CASSLVAGGSYNEQFF